Presented here are 23 T cell receptor beta chains from one specimen sequenced in a study of chemoradiotherapy in HPV16-positive cancers. Profiled with immunoSEQ multiplex PCR; TCRdb holds only in-frame clones, not every one. The sample includes roughly 3,900 clones, more than 75% of them seen just once. The sample was tumor tissue, taken from a patient who underwent chemoradiotherapy. The source of these receptors is a human donor with HPV-associated anogenital cancer.

The V and J genes are TRBV5-1 and TRBJ1-4; 8 nucleotides align to TRBD1. Germline CDR1 is SGHRS and CDR2 is YFSETQ. CDR3 size: 15 residues. Trimming removed 2 bases from V and 1 base from J; junction bases left unmatched: 1. CDR3 DNA: TGCGCCAGCAGCTTCGACAGGGGAACTAATGAAAAACTGTTTTTT. This encodes CASSFDRGTNEKLFF.

The chain has TRBV4-1 and TRBJ2-7; unclear D gene. CDR1 is MGHRA and CDR2 is YSYEKL in the germline V gene. The CDR3 covers 13 residues. Trimming removed 7 bases at V and 2 bases at J, with 12 bases between. CDR3 nucleotide sequence: TGCGCCAGCATTAACAGTCCAACCTACGAGCAGTACTTC. It codes for CASINSPTYEQYF.

The rearrangement uses TRBV13 and TRBJ2-1; D perhaps matches TRBD1 (6 bases). This CDR3 contains 13 residues. Deletions cut 4 bases from V and 7 bases from J, with 11 bases between. CDR1 and CDR2 (germline): PRHDT, FYEKMQ (reference sequence). The CDR3 sequence is CASSSPDRNEQFF. In DNA form, the CDR3 reads TGTGCCAGCAGCTCCCCAGACAGGAATGAGCAGTTCTTC. Full variable domain (missing parts from reference TRBV13 and TRBJ2-1): AAGVIQSPRHLIKEKRETATLKCYPIPRHDTVYWYQQGPGQDPQFLISFYEKMQSDKGSIPDRFSAQQFSDYHSELNMSSLELGDSALYFCASSSPDRNEQFFGPGTRLTVL.

A few counts support this clone. CDR3 sequence: CASSHTSGIYNEQFF. CDR3 in DNA: TGCGCCAGCAGCCATACTAGCGGGATCTACAATGAGCAGTTCTTC. This chain connects TRBV5-1 to TRBJ2-1, with TRBD2 identical over 10 bases. This CDR3 has 15 amino acids. Germline CDR1 reads SGHRS; CDR2 reads YFSETQ. J lost 3 bases, V lost 4 bases, and 4 bases had no gene match.

V is TRBV18 and J is TRBJ2-3; D assignment may be TRBD1 or TRBD2 (5 bases each). The CDR3 loop spans 15 amino acids. The V gene lost 2 bases and the J gene lost 4 bases, with 13 bases spanning the gap. Germline V gives CDR1 KGHSH, CDR2 LQKENI. The CDR3 sequence: CASSPMGVLADTQYF. CDR3 coding DNA: TGTGCCAGCTCACCAATGGGGGTTCTTGCAGATACGCAGTATTTT.

The CDR3 DNA follows: TGTGCCAGCAGCCACCTGGAGGGGGCGGGAAATTCACCCCTCCACTTT. It codes for CASSHLEGAGNSPLHF. The chain carries TRBV13 and TRBJ1-6, with 7 nucleotides matching TRBD1. The V segment lost 5 bases and the J segment 7 bases; nucleotides outside the gene matches: 11. The germline V gene encodes CDR1 PRHDT and CDR2 FYEKMQ (reference sequence). The CDR3 has 16 residues.

The genes are TRBV5-1 and TRBJ2-2; 8 positions match TRBD1. The CDR3 runs to 15 residues. Germline assignment: CDR1 SGHRS and CDR2 YFSETQ. The ends lost 7 bases at V and 6 bases at J; junction bases unmatched: 11. The CDR3 is CASASDRALSGELFF. The CDR3 DNA sequence: TGCGCCAGCGCCTCGGACAGGGCTCTATCCGGGGAGCTGTTTTTT.

This clone was found once. The rearrangement links TRBV7-3 to TRBJ1-2; D is ambiguous. This CDR3 contains 13 residues. The V and J ends lost 1 base and 7 bases respectively, with 10 bases between them. Germline V gene sequence: CDR1 SGHTA, CDR2 FQGTGA. CDR3 protein: CASSLIGGLGYTF. In DNA, the CDR3 is TGTGCCAGCAGCTTAATCGGCGGGCTTGGCTACACCTTC. The full variable domain, its missing parts supplied by reference TRBV7-3 and TRBJ1-2, is GAGVSQTPSNKVTEKGKYVELRCDPISGHTALYWYRQSLGQGPEFLIYFQGTGAADDSGLPNDRFFAVRPEGSVSTLKIQRTERGDSAVYLCASSLIGGLGYTFGSGTRLTVV.

This clone has a handful of counts. The V gene is TRBV18, the J gene TRBJ1-3, with D perhaps TRBD1 (5 bases). V was trimmed by 0 bases and J by 0 bases, leaving 9 bases between them. Germline V gene lookup returns CDR1 KGHSH and CDR2 LQKENI. The CDR3 length is 16 residues. CDR3 coding DNA: TGTGCCAGCTCACCACCGGGACTGCTCTCTGGAAACACCATATATTTT. Encoded protein: CASSPPGLLSGNTIYF.

V and J are TRBV30 and TRBJ1-6; TRBD1 is a possible D gene (6 bases). With 2 bases removed from V and 0 bases from J, the gap between germline ends came to 8 bases. This CDR3 has 15 amino acids. The germline gives CDR1 GTSNPN, CDR2 SVGIG (reference sequence). The CDR3: CAWSRRGSYNSPLHF. The CDR3 DNA sequence: TGTGCCTGGAGTCGCAGGGGCTCCTATAATTCACCCCTCCACTTT.

This chain uses TRBV4-2 with TRBJ2-3; weak D call: TRBD2 (6 bases). CDR3 size: 15 residues. The germline gives CDR1 LGHNA, CDR2 YNFKEQ. The V and J ends lost 1 base and 3 bases respectively, with 11 bases between them. CDR3 in amino acids: CASSQASGGTDTQYF. In DNA, the CDR3 is TGTGCCAGCAGCCAAGCTTCTGGGGGGACAGATACGCAGTATTTT.

The CDR3 DNA reads TGTGCCAGCAGTAGCGGGACAGGGGGCTTGGATACGCAGTATTTT. It is translated as CASSSGTGGLDTQYF. The V and J genes are TRBV2 and TRBJ2-3, with TRBD1 matching 12 bases. CDR1 is SNHLY and CDR2 is FYNNEI in the germline V gene. The CDR3 is 15 amino acids. V was clipped by 5 bases and J by 6 bases; unmatched bases: 6.

V and J are TRBV2 and TRBJ1-5; unclear D gene. Germline CDR1 and CDR2: SNHLY and FYNNEI. CDR3 length: 14 residues. V was clipped by 3 bases and J by 0 bases, with 6 bases between them. CDR3 loop: CASSDAYSNQPQHF. The CDR3 coding sequence is TGTGCCAGCAGTGATGCCTATAGCAATCAGCCCCAGCATTTT.

This chain uses TRBV18 with TRBJ1-1; TRBD1 aligns across 9 bases. Germline V gene data show CDR1 as KGHSH and CDR2 as LQKENI. This CDR3 spans 14 amino acids. V shed 4 bases and J 5 bases; nucleotides not matched to a gene: 5. The CDR3, as DNA: TGTGCCAGCTCACGTGAGACAGGGGGAACTGAAGCTTTCTTT. Encoded protein: CASSRETGGTEAFF.

The chain is built from TRBV11-1 and TRBJ2-5; 10 nucleotides line up with TRBD2. The CDR3 totals 15 residues. J gave up 2 bases and V 2 bases, and 2 bases lay outside the gene matches. The germline V gene encodes CDR1 SGHAT and CDR2 FQDESV (reference sequence). CDR3 loop: CASSLKRGGQETQYF. CDR3 bases: TGTGCCAGCAGCTTAAAGCGGGGGGGACAAGAGACCCAGTACTTC.

The rearrangement uses TRBV7-9 and TRBJ1-3; D gene uncertain. V lost 2 bases and J lost 1, with 6 bases in between. Germline CDR1 reads SEHNR; CDR2 reads FQNEAQ (reference sequence). This CDR3 has 14 residues. The CDR3 reads CASSLPMSGNTIYF. The CDR3 bases are TGTGCCAGCAGCTTACCGATGTCTGGAAACACCATATATTTT.

The V and J genes are TRBV6-5 and TRBJ1-1, with D unresolved. CDR1 and CDR2 (germline): MNHEY, SVGAGI. There are 15 residues in the CDR3. V was shortened by 0 bases and J by 0 bases, with 8 bases between the two germline ends. CDR3 region: CASSYSEYVNTEAFF. CDR3 bases: TGTGCCAGCAGTTACTCAGAATACGTGAACACTGAAGCTTTCTTT.

This clone was seen only once. The chain links TRBV19 to TRBJ2-5, with D unresolved. The V gene lost 5 bases and the J gene lost 4 bases, with 11 bases spanning the gap. From germline, CDR1 is LNHDA and CDR2 SQIVND (reference sequence). This CDR3 is built from 13 residues. The CDR3, as DNA: TGTGCCAGTAGTCGTGCAGTCGGAGAGACCCAGTACTTC. Protein product: CASSRAVGETQYF. Variable domain in full (rest from reference TRBV19 and TRBJ2-5): DGGITQSPKYLFRKEGQNVTLSCEQNLNHDAMYWYRQDPGQGLRLIYYSQIVNDFQKGDIAEGYSVSREKKESFPLTVTSAQKNPTAFYLCASSRAVGETQYFGPGTRLLVL.

V is TRBV4-1 and J is TRBJ1-2; weak D call: TRBD1 (5 bases). Germline values: CDR1 MGHRA, CDR2 YSYEKL. Trimming took off 0 bases at V and 5 bases at J, with 10 bases between the two ends. The length of the CDR3 is 14 residues. The CDR3 sequence: CASSQDPGFYGYTF. CDR3 in DNA: TGCGCCAGCAGCCAAGATCCAGGGTTTTATGGCTACACCTTC.

The chain joins TRBV7-9 to TRBJ1-2, with 7 bases identical to TRBD1. Per germline, CDR1 SEHNR and CDR2 FQNEAQ (reference sequence). This CDR3 comprises 16 residues. Trimming at V came to 2 bases and at J to 8 bases, leaving 14 bases not matched to a gene. CDR3 nucleotides: TGTGCCAGCAGCTTAAATCCGGACAGGCCCGGCCGGGGCTACACCTTC. The encoded protein is CASSLNPDRPGRGYTF. The full variable domain, completed using reference TRBV7-9 and TRBJ1-2, is DTGVSQNPRHKITKRGQNVTFRCDPISEHNRLYWYRQTLGQGPEFLTYFQNEAQLEKSRLLSDRFSAERPKGSFSTLEIQRTEQGDSAMYLCASSLNPDRPGRGYTFGSGTRLTVV.

The chain joins TRBV18 to TRBJ2-7; 9 nucleotides agree with TRBD1. V lost 6 bases and J lost 6; bases outside the gene matches: 12. Germline-derived CDR1 and CDR2 are KGHSH and LQKENI. The CDR3 spans 15 residues. The CDR3 nucleotides are TGTGCCAGCTCCCAGTCCCGGGACAGGGTTCGCGAGCAGTACTTC. The encoded protein is CASSQSRDRVREQYF.

This sequence joins TRBV28 and TRBJ2-7; 7 bases line up with TRBD1. CDR1 MDHEN and CDR2 SYDVKM come from the germline V gene. This CDR3 contains 14 residues. V lost 4 bases and J lost 0; bases outside the gene matches: 3. CDR3 sequence reads: CASSSWTGSYEQYF. In DNA form, the CDR3 reads TGTGCCAGCAGTTCCTGGACAGGCTCCTACGAGCAGTACTTC. Complete variable domain (other parts from reference TRBV28 and TRBJ2-7): DVKVTQSSRYLVKRTGEKVFLECVQDMDHENMFWYRQDPGLGLRLIYFSYDVKMKEKGDIPEGYSVSREKKERFSLILESASTNQTSMYLCASSSWTGSYEQYFGPGTRLTVT.

Comment on this clone: This CDR3 is also generated by other DNA sequences in the sample. This chain connects TRBV5-1 to TRBJ2-3, with unresolved D. Trimming shortened V by 0 bases and J by 4 bases, and 6 bases separated the two germline ends. Per the germline V gene, CDR1 is SGHRS and CDR2 is YFSETQ. The CDR3 covers 13 residues. The CDR3 here is CASSLDGSDTQYF. The CDR3 bases are TGCGCCAGCAGCTTGGATGGGTCAGATACGCAGTATTTT. Full variable domain (rest looked up from reference TRBV5-1 and TRBJ2-3): KAGVTQTPRYLIKTRGQQVTLSCSPISGHRSVSWYQQTPGQGLQFLFEYFSETQRNKGNFPGRFSGRQFSNSRSEMNVSTLELGDSALYLCASSLDGSDTQYFGPGTRLTVL.